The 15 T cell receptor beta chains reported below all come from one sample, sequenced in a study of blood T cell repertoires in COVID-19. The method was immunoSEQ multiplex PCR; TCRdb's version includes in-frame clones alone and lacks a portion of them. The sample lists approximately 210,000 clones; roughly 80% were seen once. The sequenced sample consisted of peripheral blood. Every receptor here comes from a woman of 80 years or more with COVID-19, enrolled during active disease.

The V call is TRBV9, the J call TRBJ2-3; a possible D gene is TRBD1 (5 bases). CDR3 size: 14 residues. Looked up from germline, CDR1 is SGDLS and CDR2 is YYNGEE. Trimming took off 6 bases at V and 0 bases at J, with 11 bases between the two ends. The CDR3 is CASKGRSSTDTQYF. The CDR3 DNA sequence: TGTGCCAGCAAGGGGCGGTCTAGCACAGATACGCAGTATTTT.

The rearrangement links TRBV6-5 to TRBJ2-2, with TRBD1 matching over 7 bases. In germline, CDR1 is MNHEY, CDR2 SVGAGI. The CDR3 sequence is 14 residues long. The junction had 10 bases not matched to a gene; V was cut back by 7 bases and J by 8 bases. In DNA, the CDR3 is TGTGCCAGCACCCCGGGACAGCTGGCAGGGGAGCTGTTTTTT. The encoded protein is CASTPGQLAGELFF.

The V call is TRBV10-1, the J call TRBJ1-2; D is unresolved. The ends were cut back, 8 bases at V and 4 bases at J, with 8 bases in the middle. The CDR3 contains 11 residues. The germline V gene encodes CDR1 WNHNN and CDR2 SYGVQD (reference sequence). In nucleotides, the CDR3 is TGCGCCAGCGTCACCGGCTATGGCTACACCTTC. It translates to CASVTGYGYTF.

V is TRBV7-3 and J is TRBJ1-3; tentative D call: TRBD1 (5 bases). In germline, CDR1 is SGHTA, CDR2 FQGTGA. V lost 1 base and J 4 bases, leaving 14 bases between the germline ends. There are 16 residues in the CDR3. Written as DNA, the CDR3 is TGTGCCAGCAGCTTAAGTCTCGGGGGAACGGGAAACACCATATATTTT. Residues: CASSLSLGGTGNTIYF.

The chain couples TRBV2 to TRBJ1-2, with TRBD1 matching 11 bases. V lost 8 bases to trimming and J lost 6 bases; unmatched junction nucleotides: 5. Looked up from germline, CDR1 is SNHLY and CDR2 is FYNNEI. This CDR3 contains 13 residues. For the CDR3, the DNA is TGTGCCAGCTTCCGGGACAGGGGGGATGGCTACACCTTC. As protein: CASFRDRGDGYTF.

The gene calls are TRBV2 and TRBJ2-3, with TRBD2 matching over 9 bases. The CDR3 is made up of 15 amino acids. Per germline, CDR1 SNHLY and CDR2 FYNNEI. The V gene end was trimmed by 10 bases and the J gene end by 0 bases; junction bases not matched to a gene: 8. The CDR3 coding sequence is TGTGCCACCAAACCCGGGACTAGCAGCACAGATACGCAGTATTTT. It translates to CATKPGTSSTDTQYF.

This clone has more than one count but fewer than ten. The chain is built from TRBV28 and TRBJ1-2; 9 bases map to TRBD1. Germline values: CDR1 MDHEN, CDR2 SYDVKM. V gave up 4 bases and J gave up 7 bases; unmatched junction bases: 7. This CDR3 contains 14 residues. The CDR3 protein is CASSSGQGTAGYTF. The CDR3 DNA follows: TGTGCCAGCAGTTCAGGACAGGGGACGGCTGGCTACACCTTC.

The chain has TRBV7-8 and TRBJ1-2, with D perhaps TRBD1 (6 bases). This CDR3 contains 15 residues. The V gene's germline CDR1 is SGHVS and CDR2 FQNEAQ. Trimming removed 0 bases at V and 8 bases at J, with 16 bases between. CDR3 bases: TGTGCCAGCAGCTTAGCGCACCTGGCAGGGGACGGCTACACCTTC. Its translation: CASSLAHLAGDGYTF.

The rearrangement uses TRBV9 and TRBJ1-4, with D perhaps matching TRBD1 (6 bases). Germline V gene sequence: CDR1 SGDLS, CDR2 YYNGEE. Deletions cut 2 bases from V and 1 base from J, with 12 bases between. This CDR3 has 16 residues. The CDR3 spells CASSVTPGVTNEKLFF. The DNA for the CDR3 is TGTGCCAGCAGCGTGACGCCAGGGGTAACTAATGAAAAACTGTTTTTT.

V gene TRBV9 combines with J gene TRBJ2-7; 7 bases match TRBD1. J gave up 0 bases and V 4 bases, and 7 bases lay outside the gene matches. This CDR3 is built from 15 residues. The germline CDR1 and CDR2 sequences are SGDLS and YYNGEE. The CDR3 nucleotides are TGTGCCAGCAGCACGAGGGGGACAGCCTCCTACGAGCAGTACTTC. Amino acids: CASSTRGTASYEQYF.

The CDR3 sequence: CAGTGSGANVLTF. As DNA, the CDR3 is TGTGCCGGAACAGGGAGTGGGGCCAACGTCCTGACTTTC. The chain uses TRBV2 and TRBJ2-6; the D gene is possibly TRBD1 (6 bases). The germline CDR1 and CDR2 sequences are SNHLY and FYNNEI. Trimming shortened V by 11 bases and J by 3 bases, and 11 bases separated the two germline ends. This CDR3 has 13 amino acids.

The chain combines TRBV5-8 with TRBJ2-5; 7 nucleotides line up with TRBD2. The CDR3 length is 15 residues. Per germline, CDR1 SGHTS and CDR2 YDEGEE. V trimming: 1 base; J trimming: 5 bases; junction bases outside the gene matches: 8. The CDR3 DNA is TGTGCCAGCAGCTTGTGGGGACTAAGGTCGGAGACCCAGTACTTC. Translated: CASSLWGLRSETQYF.

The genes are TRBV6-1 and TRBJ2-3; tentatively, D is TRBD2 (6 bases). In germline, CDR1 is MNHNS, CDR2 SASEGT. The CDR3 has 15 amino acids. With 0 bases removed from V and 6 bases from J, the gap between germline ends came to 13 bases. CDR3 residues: CASSEAGGWGDTQYF. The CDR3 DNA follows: TGTGCCAGCAGTGAAGCGGGGGGTTGGGGGGATACGCAGTATTTT.

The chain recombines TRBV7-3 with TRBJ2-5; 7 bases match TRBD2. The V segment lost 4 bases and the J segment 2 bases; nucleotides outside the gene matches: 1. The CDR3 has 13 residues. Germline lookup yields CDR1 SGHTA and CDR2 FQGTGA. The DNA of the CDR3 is TGTGCCAGCAGCTCGGGACTACAAGAGACCCAGTACTTC. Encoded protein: CASSSGLQETQYF.

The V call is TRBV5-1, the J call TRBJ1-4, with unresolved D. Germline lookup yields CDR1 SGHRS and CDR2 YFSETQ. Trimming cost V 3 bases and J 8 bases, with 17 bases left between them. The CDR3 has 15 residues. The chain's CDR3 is CASSSDGDRREKLFF. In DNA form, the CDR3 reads TGCGCCAGCAGCTCAGACGGGGATAGAAGGGAAAAACTGTTTTTT.